Shown below are 11 T cell receptor beta chains from a single sample sequenced in a study of control samples from healthy donors and cancer patients. Sequenced by immunoSEQ multiplex PCR; TCRdb stores in-frame clones only, minus some. The sample lists 170,000 or so clones, more than 85% seen once, with around 2% in the top ten. Material: blood. Receptors were obtained from a woman aged 40 to 50 in good health.

The V gene is TRBV10-3, the J gene TRBJ1-2; D perhaps matches TRBD1 (5 bases). Germline CDR1 reads ENHRY; CDR2 reads SYGVKD. The CDR3 is made up of 12 amino acids. With 11 bases removed from V and 3 bases from J, the gap between germline ends came to 13 bases. The CDR3 sequence is CAVEVQDYGYTF. The CDR3 DNA is TGTGCCGTCGAGGTACAGGACTATGGCTACACCTTC.

The CDR3 region has the DNA TGTGCCAGCAGCCACCAGGGTCAAGGAAACACCATATATTTT. It encodes CASSHQGQGNTIYF. The chain links TRBV7-9 to TRBJ1-3; weak D call: TRBD1 (5 bases). Trimming left V 5 bases short and J 4 bases short, with 12 bases between. This CDR3 is 14 amino acids long. Germline V CDR1 and CDR2: SEHNR, FQNEAQ (reference sequence). The entire variable domain, with the rest obtained from reference TRBV7-9 and TRBJ1-3, is as follows: DTGVSQNPRHKITKRGQNVTFRCDPISEHNRLYWYRQTLGQGPEFLTYFQNEAQLEKSRLLSDRFSAERPKGSFSTLEIQRTEQGDSAMYLCASSHQGQGNTIYFGEGSWLTVV.

The genes are TRBV7-2 and TRBJ1-2; no reliable D call. Germline V CDR1 and CDR2: SGHTA, FQGNSA. V was trimmed by 4 bases and J by 4 bases, leaving 16 bases between them. This CDR3 has 15 amino acids. CDR3: CASSSIGVVGYGYTF. DNA for the CDR3: TGTGCCAGCAGCTCTATTGGGGTGGTTGGCTATGGCTACACCTTC.

CDR3 protein: CASSPGPYSNQPQHF. The DNA of the CDR3 is TGTGCCAGCAGTCCGGGACCCTATAGCAATCAGCCCCAGCATTTT. The genes are TRBV6-5 and TRBJ1-5, with D possibly TRBD1 on 5 matching bases. Germline V gene sequence: CDR1 MNHEY, CDR2 SVGAGI. The V end lost 5 bases, the J end lost 0 bases, and 11 bases lay between the germline ends. There are 15 residues in the CDR3.

The gene calls are TRBV4-1 and TRBJ2-7, with 12 bases fitting TRBD1. After removal of 0 bases from V and 4 bases from J, the junction contained 10 bases not matched to a gene. Germline CDR1 reads MGHRA; CDR2 reads YSYEKL. The CDR3 runs 18 residues. The CDR3 is CASSQDQVGGQGAYEQYF. The CDR3 coding sequence is TGCGCCAGCAGCCAAGATCAGGTTGGGGGACAGGGGGCATACGAGCAGTACTTC.

The V and J genes are TRBV4-2 and TRBJ1-6; weak D call: TRBD1 (5 bases). Germline V gives CDR1 LGHNA, CDR2 YNFKEQ. This CDR3 has 15 residues. V dropped 7 bases and J dropped 3 bases, with 13 bases sitting between them. The CDR3 region has the DNA TGTGCCAGCACCAGGGAGAGGGACTATAATTCACCCCTCCACTTT. The encoded protein is CASTRERDYNSPLHF.

The chain is built from TRBV3-1 (or the pseudogene TRBV3-2) and TRBJ1-1, with unresolved D. The germline V and J ends were trimmed by 1 base and 10 bases, with 13 bases remaining between them. The CDR3 spans 13 residues. Per the germline V gene, CDR1 is LGHDT and CDR2 is YNNKEL (reference sequence). The CDR3 loop reads CASSQVNGPRAFF. CDR3 nucleotides: TGTGCCAGCAGCCAAGTGAACGGCCCGCGAGCTTTCTTT.

This clone was seen a few times. The chain employs TRBV19 and TRBJ2-7; possibly TRBD2 for D (6 bases). The CDR3 extends over 13 amino acids. Looked up from germline, CDR1 is LNHDA and CDR2 is SQIVND (reference sequence). The V gene lost 3 bases and the J gene lost 5 bases, with 11 bases spanning the gap. Written as DNA, the CDR3 is TGTGCCAGTAGTATCGCCGGGGGAAACGAGCAGTACTTC. Amino acids: CASSIAGGNEQYF.

This chain links TRBV14 with TRBJ1-2, with D uncertain. The CDR3 contains 13 residues. Germline V gene data show CDR1 as SGHDN and CDR2 as FVKESK. V was cut by 4 bases and J by 0 bases, with 6 bases left in between. The CDR3 bases are TGTGCCAGCAGCCCAGACTCTAACTATGGCTACACCTTC. Amino acid sequence: CASSPDSNYGYTF.

This clone has a single count. The chain recombines TRBV7-6 with TRBJ1-1; 9 bases match TRBD1. The CDR3 contains 15 residues. Germline CDR1 SGHVS, CDR2 FNYEAQ. Trimming cost V 4 bases and J 2 bases; bases outside gene matches: 5. Written as DNA, the CDR3 is TGTGCCAGCAGCTCCGGACAGGGGATCAACACTGAAGCTTTCTTT. This translates into CASSSGQGINTEAFF.

The gene calls are TRBV18 and TRBJ2-7; 7 bases are shared with TRBD1. Per the germline V gene, CDR1 is KGHSH and CDR2 is LQKENI. The ends lost 2 bases at V and 0 bases at J; junction bases unmatched: 7. The CDR3 is 16 amino acids. This chain's CDR3 is CASSPTGDPSSYEQYF. For the CDR3, the DNA is TGTGCCAGCTCACCAACAGGGGACCCCAGCTCCTACGAGCAGTACTTC.